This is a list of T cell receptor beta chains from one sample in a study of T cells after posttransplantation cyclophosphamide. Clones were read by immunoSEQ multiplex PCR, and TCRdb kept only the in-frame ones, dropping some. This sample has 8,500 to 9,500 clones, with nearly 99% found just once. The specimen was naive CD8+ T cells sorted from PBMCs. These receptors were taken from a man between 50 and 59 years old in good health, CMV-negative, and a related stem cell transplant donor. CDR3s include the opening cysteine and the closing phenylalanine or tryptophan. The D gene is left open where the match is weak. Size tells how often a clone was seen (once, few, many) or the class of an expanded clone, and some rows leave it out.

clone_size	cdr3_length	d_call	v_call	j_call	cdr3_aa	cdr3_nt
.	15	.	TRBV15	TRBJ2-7	CATSHGAGAPYEQYF	TGTGCCACCAGCCACGGTGCGGGGGCCCCCTACGAGCAGTACTTC
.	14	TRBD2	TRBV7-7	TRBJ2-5	CASSEPGLEETQYF	TGTGCCAGCAGCGAACCGGGACTAGAAGAGACCCAGTACTTC
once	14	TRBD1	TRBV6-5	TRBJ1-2	CASSPSGTGWGYTF	TGTGCCAGCAGTCCATCCGGGACAGGGTGGGGCTACACCTTC
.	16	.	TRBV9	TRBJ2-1	CASSVVWRSSYNEQFF	TGTGCCAGCAGCGTAGTTTGGCGGAGTTCCTACAATGAGCAGTTCTTC
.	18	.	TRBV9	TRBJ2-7	CASSVEGATGRGSYEQYF	TGTGCCAGCAGCGTAGAAGGGGCCACAGGGAGAGGGTCCTACGAGCAGTACTTC
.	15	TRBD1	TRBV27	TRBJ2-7	CASSFIGTGTYEQYF	TGTGCCAGCAGTTTTATAGGGACAGGGACCTACGAGCAGTACTTC
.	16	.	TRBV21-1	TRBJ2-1	CASSNPPSGGRPEQFF	TGTGCCAGCAGCAACCCCCCTAGCGGGGGCCGGCCCGAGCAGTTCTTC
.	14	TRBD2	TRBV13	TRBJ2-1	CASGVAGGGNEQFF	TGTGCCAGTGGGGTAGCGGGGGGCGGGAATGAGCAGTTCTTC
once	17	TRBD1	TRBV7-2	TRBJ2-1	CASSLSSGQGAGNEQFF	TGTGCCAGCAGCCTCTCCTCGGGACAGGGGGCAGGAAATGAGCAGTTCTTC
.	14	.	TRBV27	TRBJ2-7	CASSLAGLYYEQYF	TGTGCCAGCAGTTTGGCGGGACTTTACTACGAGCAGTACTTC
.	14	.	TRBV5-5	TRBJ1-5	CASSLVGGAQPQHF	TGTGCCAGCAGTCTGGTGGGGGGGGCACAGCCCCAGCATTTT
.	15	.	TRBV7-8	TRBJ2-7	CASSPGPGGSYEQYF	TGTGCCAGCAGCCCCGGCCCCGGCGGATCCTACGAGCAGTACTTC
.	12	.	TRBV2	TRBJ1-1	CASSERYTEAFF	TGTGCCAGCAGTGAGAGGTACACTGAAGCTTTCTTT
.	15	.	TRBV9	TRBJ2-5	CASSPEGTLQETQYF	TGTGCCAGCAGCCCCGAGGGGACACTCCAAGAGACCCAGTACTTC
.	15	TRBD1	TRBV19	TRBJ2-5	CASSRGQGRGETQYF	TGTGCCAGTAGTCGTGGACAGGGGCGAGGGGAGACCCAGTACTTC
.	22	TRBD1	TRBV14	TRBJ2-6	CASRHRGVDLGTEFSGANVLTF	TGTGCCAGCAGACACAGAGGAGTCGATCTTGGGACAGAATTCTCTGGGGCCAACGTCCTGACTTTC
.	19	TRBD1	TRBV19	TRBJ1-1	CASSPPLGAGGMSGTEAFF	TGTGCCAGTAGTCCACCATTGGGGGCAGGGGGAATGTCGGGGACTGAAGCTTTCTTT
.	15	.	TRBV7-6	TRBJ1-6	CASSLGSGGNSPLHF	TGTGCCAGCAGCTTAGGGTCCGGGGGGAATTCACCCCTCCACTTT
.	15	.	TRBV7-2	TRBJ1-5	CASSEGVNSNQPQHF	TGTGCCAGCAGCGAGGGCGTGAATAGCAATCAGCCCCAGCATTTT
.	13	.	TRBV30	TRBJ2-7	CAWSVSGAHEQYF	TGTGCCTGGAGTGTGAGTGGGGCGCACGAGCAGTACTTC
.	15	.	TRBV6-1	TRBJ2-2	CASSVWGPNTGELFF	TGTGCCAGCAGTGTGTGGGGCCCGAACACCGGGGAGCTGTTTTTT
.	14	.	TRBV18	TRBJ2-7	CASSPGGLYYEQYF	TGTGCCAGCTCACCCGGTGGGCTTTACTACGAGCAGTACTTC
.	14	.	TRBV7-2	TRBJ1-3	CASSMRGSGNTIYF	TGTGCCAGCAGCATGCGAGGCTCTGGAAACACCATATATTTT